One sample yielded the 26 T cell receptor beta chains listed below, sequenced in a study of neurological immune-mediated disorders. MiXCR, run by TCRdb on the 5' RACE reads, gives a single entry per CDR3 protein. Found here are 30,000 to 40,000 distinct CDR3 sequences, roughly 3.8% of them singletons; the top ten hold less than 2.5%. Source material: PBMCs. The receptors stem from a man aged 30-40 years with multiple sclerosis.

This clonotype was recorded at least ten times. This CDR3 is CASSKGGTSWEYF. In DNA form, the CDR3 reads TGTGCCAGCAGCAAGGGTGGGACTAGCTGGGAGTACTTC. The chain joins TRBV7-2 to TRBJ2-7; 9 bases fit TRBD2. This CDR3 has 13 amino acids. CDR1 and CDR2 (germline): SGHTA, FQGNSA. V shed 5 bases, J shed 11 bases, and the junction held 10 bases outside the gene matches.

This clonotype was seen at least ten times. The chain couples TRBV12-3 or TRBV12-4 to TRBJ1-1; TRBD1 matches at 7 bases. The CDR3 is made up of 14 amino acids. Unmatched junction bases numbered 11, after V lost 5 bases and J lost 8 bases. For the CDR3, the DNA is TGTGCCAGCAGTCTCACAGGGGTAAAGTTAGAAGCTTTCTTT. Translation gives CASSLTGVKLEAFF.

This clonotype was found a few times. The chain has TRBV7-2 and TRBJ2-3, with 7 bases aligning to TRBD1. This CDR3 is built from 15 residues. Germline loops: CDR1 SGHTA, CDR2 FQGNSA. The J segment lost 4 bases and the V segment lost 4 bases, leaving 8 bases of the junction unmatched. CDR3 coding DNA: TGTGCCAGCAGCTCCAGAACGACAGGGCCAGATACGCAGTATTTT. Amino acids: CASSSRTTGPDTQYF.

This clonotype has a count of ten or more. V usage is TRBV5-5 and J usage is TRBJ2-7; D not certain. The CDR3 is 14 residues long. Deletions cut 5 bases from V and 2 bases from J, with 14 bases between. CDR1 SGHKS and CDR2 YYEKEE come from the germline V gene (reference sequence). DNA of the CDR3: TGTGCCAGCAGTTCCCATCCTTTACCCTACGAGCAGTACTTC. As protein: CASSSHPLPYEQYF.

At least ten counts were recorded for this clonotype. The chain joins TRBV12-3 or TRBV12-4 to TRBJ1-6, with D perhaps matching TRBD1 (6 bases). V was shortened by 5 bases and J by 10 bases, with 15 bases between the two germline ends. This CDR3 spans 14 amino acids. CDR3 amino acids: CASSPLQGGSPLHF. In nucleotides, the CDR3 is TGTGCCAGCAGTCCTCTACAGGGAGGGTCACCCCTCCACTTT.

This clonotype was seen at least ten times. The CDR3 protein is CATSDLKGVNTEAFF. CDR3 in DNA: TGTGCCACCAGTGATTTGAAGGGGGTGAACACTGAAGCTTTCTTT. This chain connects TRBV24-1 to TRBJ1-1, with D possibly matching TRBD1 (6 bases). There are 15 residues in the CDR3. V was trimmed by 0 bases and J by 0 bases, leaving 7 bases between them. Germline V lookup: CDR1 KGHDR, CDR2 SFDVKD.

This clonotype was detected many times. This chain links TRBV11-2 with TRBJ2-1; TRBD2 matches at 15 bases. Germline CDR1 SGHAT, CDR2 FQNNGV. This CDR3 contains 15 residues. The junction had 4 bases not matched to a gene; V was cut back by 5 bases and J by 8 bases. CDR3 sequence (DNA): TGTGCCAGCAGCCCGGGACTAGCGGGGGGCTATGAGCAGTTCTTC. Translated: CASSPGLAGGYEQFF.

This clonotype showed up many times. This rearrangement joins TRBV10-3 to TRBJ2-7, with D possibly TRBD2 on 5 matching bases. This CDR3 is built from 12 residues. Per germline, CDR1 ENHRY and CDR2 SYGVKD. Trimming left V 6 bases short and J 0 bases short, with 6 bases between. The CDR3 is CAIRGSSYEQYF. Here the CDR3 DNA reads TGTGCCATCAGGGGGAGCTCCTACGAGCAGTACTTC.

This clonotype occurred many times. The V call is TRBV3-1, the J call TRBJ2-1; D may correspond to TRBD1 or TRBD2 (6 bases each). V lost 4 bases to trimming and J lost 7 bases, with 14 bases between them. CDR3 length: 14 amino acids. Germline CDR1 and CDR2: LGHDT and YNNKEL (reference sequence). The CDR3, as DNA: TGTGCCAGCAGCCGGACTAACAGGGAGAATGAGCAGTTCTTC. Translation gives CASSRTNRENEQFF.

This clonotype was seen only a few times. The V call is TRBV20-1, the J call TRBJ2-1; 14 bases fit TRBD2. The CDR3 sequence is 13 residues long. With 6 bases clipped from V and 6 bases from J, the junction kept 1 base outside the gene matches. Germline-derived CDR1 and CDR2 are DFQATT and SNEGSKA (reference sequence). DNA for the CDR3: TGCAGTGCCGGACTAGCGGGGGGCAATGAGCAGTTCTTC. This translates into CSAGLAGGNEQFF.

At least ten counts were recorded for this clonotype. The DNA is omitted, as the CDR3 cannot be located on it reliably, and the CDR3 follows TCRdb's listing. The chain employs TRBV27 and TRBJ1-5; TRBD1 reflects the table's D call only, with no check against the DNA. From germline, CDR1 is MNHEY and CDR2 SMNVEV (reference sequence). Inclusive of both ends, the CDR3 amounts to 14 amino acids. This chain's CDR3 is CASSFGRGNQPQNF.

This clonotype has a count of ten or more. The chain couples TRBV7-9 to TRBJ2-3, with a weak D call TRBD2 (6 bases). Germline CDR1 SEHNR, CDR2 FQNEAQ (reference sequence). The CDR3 consists of 12 residues. V gave up 3 bases and J gave up 8 bases, with 9 bases separating them. In DNA form, the CDR3 reads TGTGCCAGCAGCTTGGGGCGGGGTACGCAGTATTTT. Translation: CASSLGRGTQYF. The variable domain in full, with the rest retrieved from reference TRBV7-9 and TRBJ2-3, is DTGVSQNPRHKITKRGQNVTFRCDPISEHNRLYWYRQTLGQGPEFLTYFQNEAQLEKSRLLSDRFSAERPKGSFSTLEIQRTEQGDSAMYLCASSLGRGTQYFGPGTRLTVL.

The sample holds many counts of this clonotype. The chain links TRBV12-3 or TRBV12-4 to TRBJ1-1; D perhaps matches TRBD1 (5 bases). This CDR3 comprises 14 residues. V lost 5 bases and J lost 0, with 10 bases in between. CDR3 in DNA: TGTGCCAGCAGTCGGGGCCGATTGAACACTGAAGCTTTCTTT. Encoded protein: CASSRGRLNTEAFF.

Ten or more counts support this clonotype. J is TRBJ2-3 and V is TRBV5-1; tentatively, D is TRBD2 (5 bases). Trimming cost V 1 base and J 1 base, with 10 bases left between them. From germline, CDR1 is SGHRS and CDR2 YFSETQ. This CDR3 comprises 15 residues. DNA for the CDR3: TGCGCCAGCAGCTTGCGGGGTACACGCACAGATACGCAGTATTTT. Protein sequence: CASSLRGTRTDTQYF.

Ten or more counts support this clonotype. The CDR3 nucleotides read TGTGCCAGCAGTGAATGGGCAGGTGGTGGCTACACCTTC. This sequence encodes CASSEWAGGGYTF. J is TRBJ1-2 and V is TRBV25-1; D gene uncertain. This CDR3 is 13 amino acids long. Germline values: CDR1 MGHDK, CDR2 SYGVNS. The V end was cut by 1 base, the J end by 7 bases, with 10 bases between.

This clonotype was seen at least ten times. The rearrangement links TRBV6-5 to TRBJ1-1; D is unclear. The CDR3 is made up of 13 amino acids. Germline V gene data show CDR1 as MNHEY and CDR2 as SVGAGI. V shed 10 bases and J shed 6 bases, with 18 bases lying between them. This CDR3 reads CATTDGWSSEAFF. The CDR3 DNA reads as TGTGCCACCACAGATGGGTGGTCCTCTGAAGCTTTCTTT.

For this clonotype: This may be a read error: a much more frequent sequence differs by one nucleotide. The conserved final phenylalanine or tryptophan is absent from the CDR3, which likely points to a read error. The V and J genes are TRBV7-2 and TRBJ2-5, with D perhaps TRBD2 (6 bases). Trimming cost V 2 bases and J 2 bases, with 9 bases left between them. Germline CDR1 SGHTA, CDR2 FQGNSA. The length of the CDR3 is 14 residues. The CDR3 loop reads CASSLNGGQETQYY. DNA of the CDR3: TGTGCCAGCAGCTTAAATGGGGGGCAAGAGACCCAGTACTAC.

This clonotype was seen many times. The chain is built from TRBV6-6 and TRBJ2-5; D is unresolved. Germline V gene sequence: CDR1 MNHNY, CDR2 SVGAGI (reference sequence). V lost 2 bases, J lost 1 base, and 8 bases lay in between. There are 14 residues in the CDR3. For the CDR3, the DNA is TGTGCCAGCAGTTACGGAAGGATCCAAGAGACCCAGTACTTC. Its translation is CASSYGRIQETQYF.

This clonotype was detected ten times or more. The chain uses TRBV21-1 and TRBJ2-1; whether TRBD2, the table's D call, matches the DNA was not checked. TRBV21-1 is a known pseudogene. The CDR3 extends over 15 amino acids. CDR3 bases: TGTGCCAGCAGCAAAGCCCCACTCAGGGGCTCAGTCCCCTTCTTC. It translates to CASSKAPLRGSVPFF.

There are a few counts of this clonotype. V and J are TRBV20-1 and TRBJ2-3, with a possible D match to TRBD1 (6 bases). CDR1 DFQATT and CDR2 SNEGSKA come from the germline V gene (reference sequence). Trimming left V 6 bases short and J 2 bases short, with 24 bases between. The CDR3 spans 17 residues. The CDR3: CSAKRYRQVQLTDTQYF. The CDR3 bases are TGCAGTGCCAAAAGATACCGACAGGTACAACTCACAGATACGCAGTATTTT.

This clonotype is judged medium-sized. CDR3: CSARAGGYNEQFF. DNA for the CDR3: TGCAGTGCTAGAGCGGGGGGGTACAATGAGCAGTTCTTC. This sequence joins TRBV20-1 and TRBJ2-1; TRBD2 matches 8 bases. The CDR3 loop spans 13 amino acids. Germline lookup yields CDR1 DFQATT and CDR2 SNEGSKA (reference sequence). The junction had 0 bases not matched to a gene; V was cut back by 1 base and J by 4 bases.

DNA of the CDR3: TGTGCCAGCAGCTTCCAGAACACTGAAGCTTTCTTT. Its translation: CASSFQNTEAFF. The V and J genes are TRBV7-2 and TRBJ1-1; D unclear. This CDR3 has 12 residues. Trimming took off 3 bases at V and 1 base at J, with 3 bases between the two ends. Germline values: CDR1 SGHTA, CDR2 FQGNSA. The complete variable domain, with remaining parts taken from reference TRBV7-2 and TRBJ1-1, reads GAGVSQSPSNKVTEKGKDVELRCDPISGHTALYWYRQSLGQGLEFLIYFQGNSAPDKSGLPSDRFSAERTGGSVSTLTIQRTQQEDSAVYLCASSFQNTEAFFGQGTRLTVV.

This rearrangement joins TRBV20-1 to TRBJ1-1; D perhaps matches TRBD1 (5 bases). V was pared by 5 bases and J by 4 bases, with 11 bases between. Germline V lookup: CDR1 DFQATT, CDR2 SNEGSKA (reference sequence). The CDR3 extends over 12 amino acids. CDR3 DNA sequence: TGCAGTGCTCCCCCAGGGCCCACTGAAGCTTTCTTT. Residues: CSAPPGPTEAFF.

This clonotype has at least ten counts. The gene calls are TRBV5-1 and TRBJ1-4; no clear D. V shed 1 base and J shed 2 bases, with 6 bases lying between them. Germline values: CDR1 SGHRS, CDR2 YFSETQ. This CDR3 spans 14 amino acids. Here the CDR3 reads CASSLIGTNEKLFF. CDR3 DNA sequence: TGCGCCAGCAGCTTGATCGGTACTAATGAAAAACTGTTTTTT.

This clonotype has just a few counts. Germline is not matched at one junction end, which may reflect a read error. Written as DNA, the CDR3 is TGCAGTGCTAGAGAAGGGACAGAGTACAATCAGCCCCAGAATTTT. It specifies CSAREGTEYNQPQNF. The chain links TRBV20-1 to TRBJ1-5, with 7 bases aligning to TRBD1. CDR3 length: 15 residues. In germline, CDR1 is DFQATT, CDR2 SNEGSKA (reference sequence).

By share of the sample, this clonotype is medium-sized. The chain employs TRBV7-2 and TRBJ1-5; D ambiguous. CDR1 is SGHTA and CDR2 is FQGNSA in the germline V gene. The ends were cut back, 5 bases at V and 1 base at J, with 12 bases in the middle. The CDR3 sequence is 15 residues long. The CDR3 spells CASSRDWRSNQPQHF. The DNA of the CDR3 is TGTGCCAGCAGCCGAGACTGGAGAAGCAATCAGCCCCAGCATTTT.